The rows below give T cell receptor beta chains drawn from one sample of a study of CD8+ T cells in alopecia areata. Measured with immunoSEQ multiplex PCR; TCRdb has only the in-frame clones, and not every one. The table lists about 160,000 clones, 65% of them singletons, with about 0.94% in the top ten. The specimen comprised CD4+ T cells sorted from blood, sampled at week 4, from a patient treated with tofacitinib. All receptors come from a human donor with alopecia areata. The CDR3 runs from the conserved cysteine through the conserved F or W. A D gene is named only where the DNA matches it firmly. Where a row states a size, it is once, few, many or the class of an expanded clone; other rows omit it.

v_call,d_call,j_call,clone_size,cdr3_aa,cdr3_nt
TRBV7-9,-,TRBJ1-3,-,CASSPGTGPGNTIYF,TGTGCCAGCAGCCCAGGGACCGGACCTGGAAACACCATATATTTT
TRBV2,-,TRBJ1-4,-,CASSRDSNEKLFF,TGTGCCAGCAGTCGTGACAGCAATGAAAAACTGTTTTTT
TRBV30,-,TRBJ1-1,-,CAWSWGTEAFF,TGTGCCTGGAGTTGGGGCACTGAAGCTTTCTTT
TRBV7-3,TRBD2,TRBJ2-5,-,CASSPIQGGAQYF,TGTGCCAGCAGCCCAATTCAGGGAGGGGCCCAGTACTTC
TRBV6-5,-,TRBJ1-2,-,CASTPTGANYGYTF,TGTGCCAGCACCCCTACGGGGGCGAACTATGGCTACACCTTC
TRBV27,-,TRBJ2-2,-,CASSISTQAGELFF,TGTGCCAGCAGTATTAGTACTCAGGCCGGGGAGCTGTTTTTT
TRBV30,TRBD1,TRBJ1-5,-,CAWNTQGRSNQPQHF,TGTGCCTGGAATACACAGGGGCGTAGCAATCAGCCCCAGCATTTT
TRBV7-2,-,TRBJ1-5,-,CASSLGRGKYQPQHF,TGTGCCAGCAGCTTGGGAAGGGGGAAGTACCAGCCCCAGCATTTT
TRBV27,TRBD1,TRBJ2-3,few,CASMGWTGGFTDTQYF,TGTGCCAGCATGGGCTGGACAGGGGGTTTCACAGATACGCAGTATTTT
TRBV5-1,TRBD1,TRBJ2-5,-,CASSFGTVQETQYF,TGCGCCAGCAGCTTTGGGACAGTCCAAGAGACCCAGTACTTC
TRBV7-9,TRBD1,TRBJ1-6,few,CASSSNDRTGWNSPLHF,TGTGCCAGCAGCTCAAACGATAGGACAGGGTGGAATTCACCCCTCCACTTT
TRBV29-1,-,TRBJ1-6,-,CSVGSAYNSPLHF,TGCAGCGTTGGGTCAGCGTATAATTCACCCCTCCACTTT
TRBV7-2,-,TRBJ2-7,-,CASRIGGNEQYF,TGTGCCAGCAGGATCGGGGGAAACGAGCAGTACTTC
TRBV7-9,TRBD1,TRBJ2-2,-,CASRMTGENTGELFF,TGTGCCAGCAGGATGACAGGGGAGAACACCGGGGAGCTGTTTTTT
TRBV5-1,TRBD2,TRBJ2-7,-,CASSWGLAGTTYEQYF,TGCGCCAGCAGCTGGGGACTAGCGGGGACCACCTACGAGCAGTACTTC
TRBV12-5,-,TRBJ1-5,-,CASGLVLGGNQPQHF,TGTGCTAGTGGTTTGGTCCTGGGAGGCAATCAGCCCCAGCATTTT
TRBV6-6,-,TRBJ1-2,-,CASSLRDLPYGYTF,TGTGCCAGCAGTCTCCGGGACCTACCTTATGGCTACACCTTC